The clone carrying this T cell receptor beta chain ranks as medium-sized. Its matching antigen is unknown. The sample originates from a study of HIV-infected patients and healthy controls. Overall study results and limits: Donor HLA types were not determined in the study.

About 500 ng RNA was reverse transcribed with alpha and beta constant-region primers. Using multiplexing indices, alpha and beta chain libraries were generated apart by chain-specific third strand synthesis. One entry per CDR3 protein results from TCRdb running MiXCR on the 5' RACE reads. The sample consists of 15,000 to 20,000 distinct CDR3 sequences, almost 9% of them appearing once. The length of the CDR3 is 18 residues. With 2 bases clipped from V and 3 bases from J, the junction kept 5 bases outside the gene matches. Germline V gene lookup returns CDR1 KGHDR and CDR2 SFDVKD. All unsorted peripheral T cells were captured because whole blood was used without fractionation. An approximately 2.5 ml peripheral blood sample was taken for RNA.

Sequenced input: blood. The origin of this receptor is an adult in good health. The genes are TRBV24-1 and TRBJ2-2; 13 bases line up with TRBD2. The CDR3 sequence: CATSDSGLAGAYTGELFF. In nucleotides, the CDR3 is TGTGCCACCAGTGATTCTGGACTAGCGGGGGCCTACACCGGGGAGCTGTTTTTT.